The rows below give T cell receptor beta chains drawn from one sample of a study of blood T cell repertoires in COVID-19. The method was immunoSEQ multiplex PCR; TCRdb's version includes in-frame clones alone and lacks a portion of them. The data hold about 170,000 clones, with roughly 80% observed a single time. The specimen sequenced was peripheral blood. These receptors were obtained from a man aged 70-80 years with active or convalescent COVID-19. Both conserved end residues are part of each CDR3. A D gene is named only where the DNA matches it firmly. Clone size is given for some rows only: seen once, a few or many times, or a class if the clone is expanded.

v_gene: TRBV4-1; abundance: -; d_gene: -; j_gene: TRBJ1-1; CDR3aa: CASSQVRNTEAFF; CDR3nt: TGCGCCAGCAGCCAAGTCCGGAACACTGAAGCTTTCTTT
v_gene: TRBV5-1; abundance: -; d_gene: -; j_gene: TRBJ2-7; CDR3aa: CASSPGLARSYEQYF; CDR3nt: TGCGCCAGCAGCCCAGGTTTGGCCCGCTCCTACGAGCAGTACTTC
v_gene: TRBV7-8; abundance: few; d_gene: TRBD1; j_gene: TRBJ1-1; CDR3aa: CASSLLGQGRTEAFF; CDR3nt: TGTGCCAGCAGCTTGCTGGGACAGGGGCGCACTGAAGCTTTCTTT
v_gene: TRBV28; abundance: -; d_gene: TRBD1; j_gene: TRBJ1-6; CDR3aa: CASSLGQLNSPLHF; CDR3nt: TGTGCCAGCAGCTTGGGACAGCTTAATTCACCCCTCCACTTT
v_gene: TRBV5-1; abundance: -; d_gene: TRBD2; j_gene: TRBJ2-1; CDR3aa: CASSPGVAGRGNEQFF; CDR3nt: TGCGCCAGCAGCCCGGGGGTAGCGGGAAGGGGTAATGAGCAGTTCTTC
v_gene: TRBV7-2; abundance: -; d_gene: TRBD2; j_gene: TRBJ2-1; CDR3aa: CASSLSGTPSGNEQFF; CDR3nt: TGTGCCAGCAGCTTGAGCGGGACTCCTTCTGGCAATGAGCAGTTCTTC
v_gene: TRBV29-1; abundance: -; d_gene: -; j_gene: TRBJ1-1; CDR3aa: CSVGRWGGVNTEAFF; CDR3nt: TGCAGCGTTGGAAGATGGGGGGGCGTGAACACTGAAGCTTTCTTT
v_gene: TRBV18; abundance: -; d_gene: TRBD1; j_gene: TRBJ2-6; CDR3aa: CASSGDRISGANVLTF; CDR3nt: TGTGCCAGCTCAGGGGACAGGATTTCTGGGGCCAACGTCCTGACTTTC
v_gene: TRBV12-3/TRBV12-4; abundance: -; d_gene: -; j_gene: TRBJ2-6; CDR3aa: CAITAGANVLTF; CDR3nt: TGTGCCATAACGGCTGGGGCCAACGTCCTGACTTTC
v_gene: TRBV4-3; abundance: -; d_gene: TRBD1; j_gene: TRBJ1-4; CDR3aa: CASSLRDRGTNEKLFF; CDR3nt: TGCGCCAGCAGCCTCCGGGACAGGGGGACTAATGAAAAACTGTTTTTT